This T cell receptor beta chain was sequenced for a study of cytomegalovirus exposure and HLA in healthy donors (dated by TCRdb to the late 2010s). Background for the entire study: According to an earlier analysis of a few hundred of the donors, 150 million to 200 million T cells yielded 95 million to 140 million unique TCR beta sequences and approximately 300 Gb of sequence data. About 300 gigabases of sequencing data and around 85 million unique TCR sequences made up an early release that covered over 550 HLA-typed donors. The genetic ancestry cluster associated with self-reported Caucasian donors included 81% of the roughly 390 genotyped donors. The study aimed to test whether signatures of past pathogen exposure could be identified by cataloging public T cell receptors. The study profiled the T cell repertoires of about 640 subjects by immunosequencing and related them to cytomegalovirus serostatus. A separate validation cohort of roughly 130 different subjects was used in addition to the approximately 700-subject first cohort. High-throughput TCR immunosequencing, statistical association of individual TCRs with disease status, and machine learning were combined to predict cytomegalovirus infection status. In a later analysis, previously published TCR beta repertoires from 666 donors were re-analyzed and high-resolution HLA genotyping was added so that TCR occurrence patterns could be studied. Rather than using new phenotypic data, the later analysis identified candidate immune exposures from TCR beta sequences and from how often those sequences occurred across donors. To decide whether each TCR beta V gene segment behaved as functional or pseudogenic, an earlier analysis of approximately 620 of the donors relied on high-throughput TCR beta sequencing. Alongside the repertoire data, information on donor age, sex, ethnicity and CMV serostatus was compiled. In a later genetic analysis, genome-wide SNP genotypes for about 65% of the roughly 700 donors were used, and that subset was treated as a discovery cohort. All discovery cohort repertoires had been generated using a single sequencing platform. HLA typing covered class I and class II loci at four-digit resolution. Typing coverage varied by locus: roughly 620-640 donors for A, B, C, DRB1 and DQB1; 522 for DQA1; 600 to 610 for DPA1; approximately 490 for DPB1. Because of strong linkage in the cohort, roughly five DR-DQ haplotypes were treated as single units for association and clustering. Across 300 to 500 genotyped donors of the cohort, an average of approximately 240,000 unique TCR beta nucleotide sequences per donor were sequenced, and approximately 17% of those sequences were non-productive.

Libraries were made using the immunoSEQ multiplex PCR assay. For the multiplex PCR, a mixture combining 60 forward primers for TCR Vbeta segments and 13 reverse primers for TCR Jbeta segments was used. The CDR3 region of rearranged TCR beta genes was amplified from genomic DNA with a multiplex PCR assay. On the Illumina HiSeq System, the amplified TCR beta libraries were sequenced as 87-base-pair reads. In the paper's pipeline: In a later analysis, 77 million or so unique TCR beta chains were counted across the 690 or so repertoires, and roughly 11 million of these chains were shared by at least two donors. A nearest-neighbor algorithm error-corrected the raw reads and collapsed the reads into unique sequences, merging closely related sequences to remove PCR and sequencing errors. Alignment of CDR3 sequences to IMGT reference sequences was used to assign V, D and J gene segments. For a sequence to be retained, a match of at least six nucleotides was required to both a V gene segment and a J gene segment. A rearrangement counted as productive if the CDR3 had no stop codons and remained in frame with V and J, and every other rearrangement counted as non-productive. Following IMGT convention, CDR3 was defined as the stretch from the second conserved V-encoded cysteine up to the conserved J-encoded phenylalanine. In an earlier analysis of approximately 590 of the donors, sequences lacking an unambiguous match to a single V gene segment were excluded. In an earlier analysis of several hundred of the donors, V segments were called functional above 56.7% productive rearrangements and were called segregating when the between-donor standard deviation exceeded 5%. A statistical classification framework was built for diagnosing cytomegalovirus status from the catalog of TCR beta chain sequences. In a later analysis, V and J genes were assigned by comparing TCR nucleotide sequences against IMGT/GENE-DB human TR gene sequences. Using the TCRdist pipeline, a later analysis assigned CDR3 sequences along with most-parsimonious VDJ recombination scenarios. A later analysis defined each TCR beta chain by its CDR3 amino acid sequence plus V-gene family, and excluded reads lacking a unique V-gene family. To address suspected cross-contamination and a sequencing artifact, a later analysis removed around 590 highly shared, low-generation-probability nucleotide sequences. In a later analysis, a clonal expansion index for each public chain was calculated from normalized within-repertoire ranks of inferred template counts. In a later analysis, generation probabilities were computed using a VDJ recombination model fitted to out-of-frame rearrangements, and the results were checked against IGoR. In a later analysis, TCR-TCR, TCR-HLA and TCR-CMV co-occurrence was scored with hypergeometric tests, and a repertoire-size bias correction was applied to TCR pairs. A later analysis estimated false discovery rates by permuting HLA or CMV assignments 20 times. In a later analysis, co-occurring TCRs were grouped with DBSCAN, and TCRdist sequence similarity was added when clustering was performed within HLA-allele-positive subsets. Repertoires with fewer than 30,000 or more than 120,000 public chains, plus five repertoires with anomalous nucleotide sharing, were excluded from co-occurrence clustering. Entries here come from immuneACCESS through TCRdb and include only in-frame sequences with V and J called. Some clones fail to appear in such tables; in the studies checked, an unresolved V gene covers under half of the shortfall, and the cause of the remainder is unknown. V and J calls and clone size are given by that table; D and trimming were obtained from the DNA. The sample table holds around 180,000 clones, of which about 80% were seen once. 1.1% of the sample belongs to the ten largest clones.

The paper's findings and limits, for the study overall: In the study, 164 TCR beta chains were listed as associated with cytomegalovirus. Most TCR sequences were seen in very few donors, while some public TCRs were found in many individuals. In a later genetic analysis, fewer N-insertions in productive TCRs were reported among donors in an Asian-associated ancestry cluster than the approximately 710-donor mean. A further reported finding was that TCR beta sequences accurately predicted the HLA-A and HLA-B alleles for most subjects in the first cohort. A group of highly shared sequence variants was considered likely to be a technical artifact of the sequencing pipeline. According to a later analysis, most CMV-associated TCR beta chains appeared to be HLA-restricted, and the HLA associations seemed to be driven largely by CMV exposure. Roughly uniform sequencing depth across donors was assumed in presence/absence analyses, although this assumption may not hold. The authors suggested that the approach could potentially be generalized to other disease states and immunological phenotypes. A later analysis found that HLA-associated TCR beta chains were more clonally expanded and had lower generation probabilities than equally common non-associated chains. In a later genetic analysis, a missense DCLRE1C variant was associated with V-gene and J-gene trimming of TCR beta chains, and the association was replicated in an independent cohort. Assigning TCR associations to individual alleles was difficult when HLA alleles, especially DR and DQ, strongly co-occurred. CMV serostatus was the only immune exposure information available for the cohort. At a false discovery rate of 0.05, a later analysis linked around 15,000 TCR beta sequences to specific HLA alleles. The 87-base-pair reads could not distinguish some IMGT-functional V segments, including TRBV6-2 and TRBV6-3, so those segments were excluded. Broadly in line with IMGT annotations, most TCR beta V segments showed up in productive rearrangements about 87% or about 30% of the time in an earlier analysis of 587 of the donors. A later analysis reported that several top co-occurrence clusters appeared linked to parvovirus B19, influenza, CMV and Epstein-Barr virus. The classifier was reported to diagnose cytomegalovirus status with high specificity and sensitivity in both the original and validation cohorts. In a later analysis, TCR association rates were found to vary across HLA loci, with the most associated TCRs seen for DRB1 alleles and the fewest for HLA-C alleles. Seventeen rarely observed V segments, including chromosome 9 orphons, were excluded from the earlier analysis of some 590 of the donors because counts were too low. HLA typing was unavailable for some donors at each locus, so association tests used only the typed subset. In vitro tests confirmed that a few of the cytomegalovirus-associated TCR beta chains recognize cytomegalovirus antigens. In this cohort, only TCR beta chains were sequenced, and detectable features were limited by the absence of alpha or paired-chain data. Correlated functional status among segregating V segments might be attributable to linkage disequilibrium, but an unknown experimental factor could not be ruled out.

Concerning this clone: No cognate antigen has been identified for it. Base qualities are not at hand, and no much larger clone is one base apart.

In total, fewer than 750 healthy bone marrow donors made up the cohort. At the time of sampling, every cohort member was nominally healthy, though immune exposures that went unrecorded were likely present. The donor tested CMV seronegative and was one of the 352 seronegative cohort members. Every donor gave a peripheral blood sample, and the peripheral blood mononuclear cells from that sample were used for TCR beta sequencing. Genomic DNA extraction from the blood cell samples was performed with the Qiagen DNeasy Blood Extraction Kit. Per the germline V gene (reference sequence), GTSNPN is the CDR1 and SVGIG is the CDR2. Trimmed from V: 2 bases; trimmed from J: 4 bases; junction bases lacking a gene match: 5. From cysteine to phenylalanine, the CDR3 is 15 amino acids long. Only the CDR3 portion is preserved as DNA: 45 bases, with reading frame beginning at the first base.

The chain couples TRBV30 to TRBJ2-3, with TRBD2 matching 11 junction bases. Sequenced sample: PBMCs. The clonotype originates from a woman aged 35 to 49 in good health and CMV-seronegative. The DNA sequence is as follows: TGTGCCTGGAGTAAACTAGCGGGAGATGCAGATACGCAGTATTTT. Its protein reads: CAWSKLAGDADTQYF.